Each of the 19 T cell receptor beta chains below was sequenced from the same sample in a study of long-term antiretroviral therapy in people with HIV. With survey level as its setting, the immunoSEQ assay was v3.0. Only in-frame clones appear in the TCRdb table, and some are missing; sequencing was by immunoSEQ multiplex PCR. The sample consists of about 16,000 clones, around 96% of them appearing once. Specimen: unsorted PBMCs, collected more than 10 years after starting antiretroviral therapy. The source of these receptors is a young man with HIV.

The V gene is TRBV6-5, the J gene TRBJ2-7; D gene unclear. This CDR3 region has 15 residues. Between the trimmed V and J ends, which lost 0 bases and 0 bases, there was a span of 9 bases. CDR1 and CDR2 (germline): MNHEY, SVGAGI. The CDR3 sequence: CASSYSRYVSYEQYF. CDR3 in DNA: TGTGCCAGCAGTTACTCCCGCTACGTCTCCTACGAGCAGTACTTC.

The chain carries TRBV27 and TRBJ1-6; D may be TRBD1 (6 bases). Germline CDR1 is MNHEY and CDR2 is SMNVEV (reference sequence). Trimming pared 6 bases from V and 9 bases from J, leaving 18 bases between. CDR3 size: 15 residues. CDR3 in DNA: TGTGCCAGCAGCCGCGGGGGGCCGAGGGGTTCACCCCTCCACTTT. It codes for CASSRGGPRGSPLHF.

A single count supports this clone. This chain uses TRBV6-1 with TRBJ2-7; no definite D call. The CDR3 is 13 amino acids. CDR1 MNHNS and CDR2 SASEGT come from the germline V gene. V lost 5 bases, J lost 4 bases, and 12 bases lay in between. The CDR3 DNA follows: TGTGCCAGCAGTAGAGATAACCGTTACGAGCAGTACGTC. Amino acids: CASSRDNRYEQYV.

J is TRBJ1-1 and V is TRBV7-6, with D unresolved. V lost 1 base and J 0 bases, leaving 3 bases between the germline ends. The CDR3 length is 13 residues. The germline gives CDR1 SGHVS, CDR2 FNYEAQ. In DNA, the CDR3 is TGTGCCAGCAGCTTAGAGGTGAACACTGAAGCTTTCTTT. It codes for CASSLEVNTEAFF.

In its sample, this clone was seen once. The V gene is TRBV15, the J gene TRBJ2-3; 13 nucleotides match TRBD2. The germline V gene encodes CDR1 LNHNV and CDR2 YYDKDF (reference sequence). The junction had 2 bases not matched to a gene; V was cut back by 1 base and J by 4 bases. The CDR3 consists of 16 residues. The CDR3 here is CATSRGLAGGADTQYF. CDR3 in DNA: TGTGCCACCAGCAGAGGACTAGCGGGGGGCGCAGATACGCAGTATTTT.

The V gene is TRBV7-8, the J gene TRBJ2-1, with 7 bases lining up with TRBD1. V was pared by 2 bases and J by 8 bases, with 3 bases of the junction left unmatched. The germline V gene has CDR1 SGHVS and CDR2 FQNEAQ. This CDR3 is built from 13 residues. CDR3 coding DNA: TGTGCCAGCAGCTTAAACAGGGGCTATGAGCAGTTCTTC. Its translation is CASSLNRGYEQFF.

V is TRBV19 and J is TRBJ1-5; TRBD1 matches 7 bases. V was pared by 9 bases and J by 4 bases, with 6 bases of the junction left unmatched. The length of the CDR3 is 13 residues. Germline V gene lookup returns CDR1 LNHDA and CDR2 SQIVND (reference sequence). CDR3 residues: CASWDRNNQPQHF. CDR3 DNA: TGTGCCAGCTGGGACAGAAATAATCAGCCCCAGCATTTT.

This clone was counted a single time. J is TRBJ1-6 and V is TRBV6-6; unclear D gene. Per germline, CDR1 MNHNY and CDR2 SVGAGI (reference sequence). This CDR3 spans 14 amino acids. V was clipped by 2 bases and J by 9 bases, with 11 bases between them. The CDR3 coding sequence is TGTGCCAGCAGTTACGCGAGTTTTGGTTCACCCCTCCACTTT. It is translated as CASSYASFGSPLHF.

The genes are TRBV2 and TRBJ1-1; 9 bases map to TRBD1. The CDR3 contains 17 residues. Germline CDR1 reads SNHLY; CDR2 reads FYNNEI. The V segment lost 4 bases and the J segment 4 bases; nucleotides outside the gene matches: 13. This CDR3 is CASSVLGLGQGGTEAFF. DNA for the CDR3: TGTGCCAGCAGTGTCCTGGGGTTGGGACAGGGCGGCACTGAAGCTTTCTTT.

V gene TRBV30 combines with J gene TRBJ1-2; the D gene is possibly TRBD1 (6 bases). Per germline, CDR1 GTSNPN and CDR2 SVGIG (reference sequence). The CDR3 totals 13 residues. With 8 bases removed from V and 5 bases from J, the gap between germline ends came to 18 bases. The CDR3 sequence is CAGIPRGGYGYTF. CDR3 DNA sequence: TGTGCCGGCATCCCCAGGGGCGGGTATGGCTACACCTTC.

Here the CDR3 DNA reads TGTGCCAGCAGTGAATATCCACCCGGAGAAGAGACCCAGTACTTC. It translates to CASSEYPPGEETQYF. The chain carries TRBV25-1 and TRBJ2-5; D unclear. This CDR3 is 15 amino acids long. Deletions cut 0 bases from V and 3 bases from J, with 11 bases between. CDR1 and CDR2 (germline): MGHDK, SYGVNS.

This chain connects TRBV19 to TRBJ2-2; a weak D match, TRBD1 (5 bases). The CDR3 is 13 amino acids. V was shortened by 6 bases and J by 6 bases, with 11 bases between the two germline ends. CDR1 and CDR2 (germline): LNHDA, SQIVND (reference sequence). CDR3 sequence (DNA): TGTGCCAGTAGGCAGGGCGGCCCCGGGGAGCTGTTTTTT. It yields the protein CASRQGGPGELFF.

The sample holds one count of this clone. The DNA for the CDR3 is TGTGCCAGCAGCTTAGGGCGGACGAACACCGGGGAGCTGTTTTTT. Protein sequence: CASSLGRTNTGELFF. This sequence joins TRBV11-2 and TRBJ2-2; D remains ambiguous. The CDR3 length is 15 residues. The V end lost 1 base, the J end lost 0 bases, and 6 bases lay between the germline ends. Per the germline V gene, CDR1 is SGHAT and CDR2 is FQNNGV.

The rearrangement joins TRBV10-3 to TRBJ1-5, with a tentative D call TRBD1 (5 bases). V gave up 6 bases and J gave up 3 bases, with 12 bases separating them. In germline, CDR1 is ENHRY, CDR2 SYGVKD. CDR3 length: 14 amino acids. CDR3 DNA: TGTGCCATCAGCGGGGGGGGTATCAATCAGCCCCAGCATTTT. Residues: CAISGGGINQPQHF.

The chain is built from TRBV21-1 and TRBJ1-1. TRBV21-1 counts as a pseudogene. This CDR3 is built from 8 residues. The CDR3 spells CASVVVFF. As DNA, the CDR3 is TGTGCCAGCGTCGTGGTTTTCTTT.

The rearrangement links TRBV30 to TRBJ1-1, with a possible D match to TRBD1 (6 bases). CDR3 length: 13 residues. Between the trimmed V and J ends, which lost 0 bases and 5 bases, there was a span of 10 bases. Germline loops: CDR1 GTSNPN, CDR2 SVGIG (reference sequence). The CDR3 protein is CAWSVQGWTEAFF. The CDR3 DNA follows: TGTGCCTGGAGTGTTCAGGGGTGGACTGAAGCTTTCTTT.

The V call is TRBV19, the J call TRBJ2-5; D may be TRBD2 (6 bases). Germline V gives CDR1 LNHDA, CDR2 SQIVND (reference sequence). The ends were cut back, 5 bases at V and 2 bases at J, with 15 bases in the middle. CDR3 length: 15 residues. CDR3 sequence: CASSYGGVGQETQYF. The CDR3 nucleotides are TGTGCCAGTAGTTATGGCGGGGTGGGGCAAGAGACCCAGTACTTC.

CDR3 residues: CASSQGASGVETQYF. DNA of the CDR3: TGTGCCAGCAGCCAGGGGGCCAGCGGGGTAGAGACCCAGTACTTC. The chain couples TRBV7-9 to TRBJ2-5, with a tentative D call TRBD1 (8 bases). Trimming left V 5 bases short and J 4 bases short, with 17 bases between. The CDR3 sequence is 15 residues long. Germline assignment: CDR1 SEHNR and CDR2 FQNEAQ (reference sequence).

The genes are TRBV4-1 and TRBJ1-4; no definite D call. V was clipped by 4 bases and J by 6 bases, with 9 bases between them. Germline V gene lookup returns CDR1 MGHRA and CDR2 YSYEKL. CDR3 length: 13 residues. CDR3 coding DNA: TGCGCCAGCAGCCGATGGAGGGATGAAAAACTGTTTTTT. Translating gives CASSRWRDEKLFF.